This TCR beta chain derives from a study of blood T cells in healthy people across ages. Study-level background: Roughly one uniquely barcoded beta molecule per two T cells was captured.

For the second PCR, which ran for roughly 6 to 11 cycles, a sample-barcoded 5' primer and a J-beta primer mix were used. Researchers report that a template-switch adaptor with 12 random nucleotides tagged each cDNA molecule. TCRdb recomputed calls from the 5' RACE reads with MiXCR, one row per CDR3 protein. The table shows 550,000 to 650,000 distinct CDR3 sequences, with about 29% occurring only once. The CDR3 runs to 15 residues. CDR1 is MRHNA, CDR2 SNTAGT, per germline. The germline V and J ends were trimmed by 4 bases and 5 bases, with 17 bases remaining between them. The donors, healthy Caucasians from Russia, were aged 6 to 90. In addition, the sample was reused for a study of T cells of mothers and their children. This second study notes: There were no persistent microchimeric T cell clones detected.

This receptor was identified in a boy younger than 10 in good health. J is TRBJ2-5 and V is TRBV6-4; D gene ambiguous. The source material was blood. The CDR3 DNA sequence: TGTGCCAGCAGTGCTGGGGTTGGAGCTTCCGAGACCCAGTACTTC. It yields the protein CASSAGVGASETQYF.